Included here is one T cell receptor (beta chain) sequence, with context. The data originate from a study of blood T cell repertoires in COVID-19. In the authors' workflow: Estimated nucleated cell counts came from reference gene primer amplification. Only in-frame clones appear in the TCRdb table, and some are missing; sequencing was by immunoSEQ multiplex PCR. V and J calls and clone size are those listed in that table; D and trimming were worked out from the DNA. The sample records roughly 62,000 clones, more than 75% being singletons. In germline, CDR1 is KGHSH, CDR2 LQKENI. CDR3 size: 18 residues. V trimming: 4 bases; J trimming: 3 bases; junction bases outside the gene matches: 10.

This sequence was found in an older man with acute or convalescent COVID-19. The specimen sequenced was peripheral blood. The chain couples TRBV18 to TRBJ2-6, with 9 nucleotides matching TRBD1. This chain's CDR3 is CASSQTTGGAGGANVLTF. The CDR3 DNA reads TGTGCCAGCTCACAAACCACAGGGGGCGCAGGTGGGGCCAACGTCCTGACTTTC.